Reported below is one T cell receptor (beta chain). What it recognizes is unknown. Antigen-specific CD4+ T cells were expanded with viral peptide pools in the ViraFEST assay before sequencing. With about ten days of culture completed, CD4+ T cells were isolated. None of these healthy vaccinees had been infected with SARS-CoV-2 before vaccination. This specimen comes from a study of vaccination effects on CD4 cells after COVID-19. General observations from the study: Small numbers of convalescent patients limited the study. It also lacked early post-infection timepoints. Whether induced by infection or by vaccine, clones showed marked clonal contraction late after vaccination.

Libraries were prepared by immunoSEQ multiplex PCR; TCRdb keeps only in-frame clonotypes and omits some of them. This table has tens of thousands of clones, roughly 70% appearing once. CDR3 length equals 15 residues. Germline CDR1 and CDR2: SGHRS and YFSETQ. Between the trimmed V and J ends, which lost 0 bases and 2 bases, there was a span of 11 bases. The sample was CD4+ T cells from PBMCs cultured with HCoV-OC43 spike peptides, taken before COVID-19 vaccination. Subset indicated: HCoV-OC43 spike overlapping peptide pool stimulation. The TCR was taken from a human donor who received a COVID-19 vaccine. V gene TRBV5-1 combines with J gene TRBJ2-5; D is undetermined. CDR3 nucleotide sequence: TGCGCCAGCAGCTTGGCTAGGGCGGAACAAGAGACCCAGTACTTC. It is translated as CASSLARAEQETQYF.